Each of the 25 T cell receptor beta chains below was sequenced from the same sample in a study of shared clonotypes between healthy human individuals. TCRdb's copy holds only in-frame clones and misses some; the assay was immunoSEQ multiplex PCR. The table records about a million clones, 76% of them present only once. The sequenced sample was memory CD4+ T cells sorted from blood. This sample's subset: CD45RA-negative fraction. The receptors shown here come from a man younger than 35 in good health.

The chain combines TRBV7-9 with TRBJ2-1, with 9 positions matching TRBD2. Losses at the gene ends were 4 bases for V and 5 bases for J; bases not matched to a gene: 3. Germline CDR1 SEHNR, CDR2 FQNEAQ (reference sequence). The CDR3 sequence is 14 residues long. The CDR3, as DNA: TGTGCCAGCAGCTATAGCGGGAGCAACAATGAGCAGTTCTTC. This gives the protein CASSYSGSNNEQFF.

This clone was observed once. The V and J genes are TRBV10-2 and TRBJ2-7; 8 nucleotides agree with TRBD1. The CDR3 covers 13 residues. J was trimmed by 6 bases and V by 6 bases; bases with no gene match: 7. The germline V gene encodes CDR1 WSHSY and CDR2 SAAADI. CDR3 sequence: CASSGQGRGEQYF. Written as DNA, the CDR3 is TGCGCCAGCAGCGGACAGGGTAGGGGCGAGCAGTACTTC.

The chain is built from TRBV30 and TRBJ1-6; D is undetermined. The V and J ends lost 0 bases and 4 bases respectively, with 19 bases between them. Germline V gene data show CDR1 as GTSNPN and CDR2 as SVGIG (reference sequence). The CDR3 has 18 amino acids. CDR3 DNA: TGTGCCTGGAGTGTACGAGCCGGGAACGGGCCTTATAATTCACCCCTCCACTTT. The encoded protein is CAWSVRAGNGPYNSPLHF. The variable domain in full, completed from reference TRBV30 and TRBJ1-6, reads SQTIHQWPATLVQPVGSPLSLECTVEGTSNPNLYWYRQAAGRGLQLLFYSVGIGQISSEVPQNLSASRPQDRQFILSSKKLLLSDSGFYLCAWSVRAGNGPYNSPLHFGNGTRLTVT.

The gene calls are TRBV28 and TRBJ2-3; possible D gene TRBD1, 6 bases. Trimming stripped 6 bases from V and 2 bases from J, with 9 bases between. The CDR3 has 13 amino acids. The germline V gene encodes CDR1 MDHEN and CDR2 SYDVKM. DNA for the CDR3: TGTGCCAGCAGCGACAGGCTCACAGATACGCAGTATTTT. Amino acid sequence: CASSDRLTDTQYF.

The rearrangement joins TRBV7-2 to TRBJ1-6; 8 nucleotides match TRBD1. The CDR3 loop spans 16 amino acids. J gave up 8 bases and V 5 bases, and 11 bases lay outside the gene matches. Germline V CDR1 and CDR2: SGHTA, FQGNSA. The chain's CDR3 is CASSTTGTGTYSPLHF. In nucleotides, the CDR3 is TGTGCCAGCAGCACCACCGGGACAGGCACTTATTCACCCCTCCACTTT.

V and J are TRBV7-2 and TRBJ2-7; D is unclear. Germline V gene lookup returns CDR1 SGHTA and CDR2 FQGNSA. CDR3 length: 14 amino acids. The germline V and J ends were trimmed by 1 base and 6 bases, with 13 bases remaining between them. The CDR3 nucleotides are TGTGCCAGCAGCTTAGGAGGTGGAGTCGGCGAGCAGTACTTC. Translating it yields CASSLGGGVGEQYF.

The chain joins TRBV4-2 to TRBJ2-3, with D possibly matching TRBD2 (5 bases). V lost 4 bases and J lost 3, with 5 bases in between. The CDR3 runs to 12 residues. Germline CDR1 LGHNA, CDR2 YNFKEQ. Here the CDR3 reads CASSRETDTQYF. CDR3 nucleotide sequence: TGTGCCAGCAGCCGGGAGACAGATACGCAGTATTTT.

The chain joins TRBV19 to TRBJ2-6; D may be TRBD1 (5 bases). The CDR3 loop spans 20 amino acids. The V end was cut by 0 bases, the J end by 0 bases, with 18 bases between. The germline CDR1 and CDR2 sequences are LNHDA and SQIVND (reference sequence). The CDR3 DNA is TGTGCCAGTAGTATAGAGGACGCGACAGCCTTCTTCTCTGGGGCCAACGTCCTGACTTTC. Translating it yields CASSIEDATAFFSGANVLTF. The full variable domain, rest sourced from reference TRBV19 and TRBJ2-6, is DGGITQSPKYLFRKEGQNVTLSCEQNLNHDAMYWYRQDPGQGLRLIYYSQIVNDFQKGDIAEGYSVSREKKESFPLTVTSAQKNPTAFYLCASSIEDATAFFSGANVLTFGAGSRLTVL.

V is TRBV10-3 and J is TRBJ2-2; D is undetermined. Germline values: CDR1 ENHRY, CDR2 SYGVKD. V lost 3 bases to trimming and J lost 13 bases, with 12 bases between them. This CDR3 region has 12 residues. CDR3 sequence reads: CAISESQAGLFF. The DNA of the CDR3 is TGTGCCATCAGTGAATCCCAGGCCGGGCTGTTTTTT.

There are a few counts of this clone. V usage is TRBV14 and J usage is TRBJ1-4; D is unclear. The CDR3 consists of 14 residues. The ends were cut back, 2 bases at V and 2 bases at J, with 6 bases in the middle. Looked up from germline, CDR1 is SGHDN and CDR2 is FVKESK. CDR3 nucleotides: TGTGCCAGCAGCCAATACCCGACTAATGAAAAACTGTTTTTT. It codes for CASSQYPTNEKLFF.

The chain joins TRBV7-7 to TRBJ2-2; TRBD2 matches 9 bases. In germline, CDR1 is SSHAT, CDR2 FNYEAQ (reference sequence). This CDR3 has 14 amino acids. This CDR3 reads CASRPGLADGELFF. The CDR3 region has the DNA TGTGCTAGTAGACCGGGACTAGCAGACGGGGAGCTGTTTTTT. Complete variable domain (other parts from reference TRBV7-7 and TRBJ2-2): GAGVSQSPRYKVTKRGQDVTLRCDPISSHATLYWYQQALGQGPEFLTYFNYEAQPDKSGLPSDRFSAERPEGSISTLTIQRTEQRDSAMYRCASRPGLADGELFFGEGSRLTVL.

The CDR3 is CASSIPRGGSEKLFF. The CDR3, as DNA: TGTGCCAGTAGTATTCCTCGCGGGGGAAGTGAAAAACTGTTTTTT. The chain links TRBV19 to TRBJ1-4; D may be TRBD1 (5 bases). Trimming stripped 3 bases from V and 7 bases from J, with 15 bases between. In germline, CDR1 is LNHDA, CDR2 SQIVND (reference sequence). This CDR3 has 15 residues.

This clone was seen once. V gene TRBV4-1 combines with J gene TRBJ2-2; 12 bases agree with TRBD2. V was pared by 2 bases and J by 8 bases, with 9 bases of the junction left unmatched. CDR1 and CDR2 (germline): MGHRA, YSYEKL. The CDR3 has 17 amino acids. CDR3 sequence: CASSQTETSGRIGELFF. The CDR3 nucleotides are TGCGCCAGCAGCCAAACCGAGACTAGCGGGAGAATTGGGGAGCTGTTTTTT.

The CDR3 DNA sequence: TGTGCCAGCAGCTCACAGGGGGAACGGTCACCCCTCCACTTT. Its translation: CASSSQGERSPLHF. The chain employs TRBV7-9 and TRBJ1-6; 8 bases map to TRBD1. Germline CDR1 SEHNR, CDR2 FQNEAQ (reference sequence). The CDR3 runs to 14 residues. Trimming cost V 4 bases and J 10 bases; bases outside gene matches: 6.

The genes are TRBV19 and TRBJ1-2; a weak D match, TRBD1 (6 bases). V lost 5 bases, J lost 2 bases, and 12 bases lay in between. The CDR3 covers 14 residues. The germline V gene encodes CDR1 LNHDA and CDR2 SQIVND (reference sequence). CDR3 sequence: CASSGQTGNYGYTF. DNA for the CDR3: TGTGCCAGTAGTGGGCAAACAGGGAACTATGGCTACACCTTC. Full variable domain (remainder filled in from reference TRBV19 and TRBJ1-2): DGGITQSPKYLFRKEGQNVTLSCEQNLNHDAMYWYRQDPGQGLRLIYYSQIVNDFQKGDIAEGYSVSREKKESFPLTVTSAQKNPTAFYLCASSGQTGNYGYTFGSGTRLTVV.

The chain couples TRBV7-8 to TRBJ2-2, with D possibly TRBD2 on 6 matching bases. The CDR3 spans 15 residues. Germline loops: CDR1 SGHVS, CDR2 FQNEAQ. The V end was cut by 0 bases, the J end by 3 bases, with 8 bases between. CDR3 coding DNA: TGTGCCAGCAGCTTAGCCGGGGGTTACACCGGGGAGCTGTTTTTT. This codes for CASSLAGGYTGELFF.

This clone was detected once. The rearrangement uses TRBV19 and TRBJ1-1; D not certain. The CDR3 runs 14 residues. Trimming left V 2 bases short and J 4 bases short, with 11 bases between. Germline V gene sequence: CDR1 LNHDA, CDR2 SQIVND (reference sequence). CDR3 sequence: CASSILGGSTEAFF. The CDR3 nucleotides are TGTGCCAGTAGTATATTAGGAGGGAGCACTGAAGCTTTCTTT. Using reference TRBV19 and TRBJ1-1 for the parts outside the CDR3, the full variable domain is DGGITQSPKYLFRKEGQNVTLSCEQNLNHDAMYWYRQDPGQGLRLIYYSQIVNDFQKGDIAEGYSVSREKKESFPLTVTSAQKNPTAFYLCASSILGGSTEAFFGQGTRLTVV.

The rearrangement joins TRBV6-5 to TRBJ2-2, with D unclear. CDR1 MNHEY and CDR2 SVGAGI come from the germline V gene. V dropped 5 bases and J dropped 3 bases, with 13 bases sitting between them. CDR3 size: 15 residues. The CDR3 loop is CASSPPGHDTGELFF. For the CDR3, the DNA is TGTGCCAGCAGTCCACCGGGCCACGACACCGGGGAGCTGTTTTTT.

The rearrangement joins TRBV28 to TRBJ1-2, with D possibly matching TRBD1 (5 bases). V was cut by 8 bases and J by 6 bases, with 16 bases left in between. Germline CDR1 MDHEN, CDR2 SYDVKM. The CDR3 covers 13 residues. This CDR3 reads CASAYRFNNGYTF. CDR3 sequence (DNA): TGTGCCAGCGCATACAGGTTTAATAATGGCTACACCTTC.

CDR3 coding DNA: TGTGCCTGGAGGGATTTGGGGAATGAGCAGTTCTTC. It translates to CAWRDLGNEQFF. The chain is built from TRBV30 and TRBJ2-1, with D uncertain. V lost 3 bases and J 7 bases, leaving 10 bases between the germline ends. The germline V gene has CDR1 GTSNPN and CDR2 SVGIG (reference sequence). The CDR3 spans 12 residues. The entire variable domain, with the rest obtained from reference TRBV30 and TRBJ2-1, is as follows: SQTIHQWPATLVQPVGSPLSLECTVEGTSNPNLYWYRQAAGRGLQLLFYSVGIGQISSEVPQNLSASRPQDRQFILSSKKLLLSDSGFYLCAWRDLGNEQFFGPGTRLTVL.

This clone occurred once. A far larger clone is a single base away, which makes a read error likely. The sample has other DNA sequences that encode this CDR3 too. CDR3 in DNA: TGTGCCAGCAGCTTAACAGGGACTGGGGCCAATGTCCTGACTTTC. Translating gives CASSLTGTGANVLTF. The V call is TRBV11-3, the J call TRBJ2-6, with D tentatively TRBD1 or TRBD2 (6 bases each). There are 15 residues in the CDR3. Germline V gene lookup returns CDR1 SGHNT and CDR2 YENEEA.

This rearrangement joins TRBV30 to TRBJ2-2, with 8 bases fitting TRBD2. V gave up 2 bases and J gave up 4 bases; unmatched junction bases: 3. CDR3 length: 14 residues. Germline CDR1 is GTSNPN and CDR2 is SVGIG (reference sequence). CDR3 loop: CAWSNSGGTGELFF. The DNA of the CDR3 is TGTGCCTGGAGTAACAGCGGGGGCACCGGGGAGCTGTTTTTT.

This clone came up a few times. The chain combines TRBV7-2 with TRBJ1-2; the match to TRBD1 covers 8 bases. V shed 5 bases and J 8 bases; nucleotides not matched to a gene: 16. The CDR3 extends over 16 amino acids. Germline CDR1 is SGHTA and CDR2 is FQGNSA. For the CDR3, the DNA is TGTGCCAGCAGCCCGAACCAGGGGGCGGGCTTCGGGGGCTACACCTTC. It is translated as CASSPNQGAGFGGYTF.

The chain has TRBV7-3 and TRBJ2-5; 9 positions match TRBD2. Germline-derived CDR1 and CDR2 are SGHTA and FQGTGA. The CDR3 runs 15 residues. The J segment lost 5 bases and the V segment lost 5 bases, leaving 9 bases of the junction unmatched. The CDR3 nucleotides read TGTGCCAGCAGCCCTCAGGCGGGGGGGCCGGAGACCCAGTACTTC. The encoded protein is CASSPQAGGPETQYF.

The chain recombines TRBV5-6 with TRBJ1-1; the D is unclear. The CDR3 runs to 13 residues. V was pared by 0 bases and J by 11 bases, with 14 bases between. Germline loops: CDR1 SGHDT, CDR2 YYEEEE. CDR3 nucleotides: TGTGCCAGCAGCTTGGGGAGTATAAGAAGCGCTTTCTTT. As protein: CASSLGSIRSAFF. Based on the CDR3 plus reference TRBV5-6 and TRBJ1-1, the full variable domain is DAGVTQSPTHLIKTRGQQVTLRCSPKSGHDTVSWYQQALGQGPQFIFQYYEEEERQRGNFPDRFSGHQFPNYSSELNVNALLLGDSALYLCASSLGSIRSAFFGQGTRLTVV.